This T cell receptor beta chain comes out of a study of cytomegalovirus exposure and HLA in healthy donors. Study observations and caveats: Later analysis showed TCR association rates varying by HLA locus, highest for DRB1 and lowest for HLA-C. Some TCR beta chains (roughly 150 of them) were listed as cytomegalovirus-associated. Earlier results showed most TCR beta V segments being productive about 90% or about 30% of the time.

A note on this clone: Its antigen remains unidentified.

60 Vbeta and 13 Jbeta primers were used in PCR. TCRdb's table, derived via immunoSEQ multiplex PCR, lists solely in-frame clones and lacks some. Among 130,000 or so clones listed, around 87% were seen once. Trimming pared 0 bases from V and 3 bases from J, leaving 7 bases between. Germline assignment: CDR1 SGHRS and CDR2 YFSETQ. The CDR3 consists of 13 residues. Sequenced sample: PBMCs. The rearrangement uses TRBV5-1 and TRBJ2-7; no reliable D call. This clonotype originated in a young woman in good health and CMV-seronegative. The CDR3 DNA sequence: TGCGCCAGCAGCTTGGAACTATTCTACGAGCAGTACTTC. Translating it yields CASSLELFYEQYF.